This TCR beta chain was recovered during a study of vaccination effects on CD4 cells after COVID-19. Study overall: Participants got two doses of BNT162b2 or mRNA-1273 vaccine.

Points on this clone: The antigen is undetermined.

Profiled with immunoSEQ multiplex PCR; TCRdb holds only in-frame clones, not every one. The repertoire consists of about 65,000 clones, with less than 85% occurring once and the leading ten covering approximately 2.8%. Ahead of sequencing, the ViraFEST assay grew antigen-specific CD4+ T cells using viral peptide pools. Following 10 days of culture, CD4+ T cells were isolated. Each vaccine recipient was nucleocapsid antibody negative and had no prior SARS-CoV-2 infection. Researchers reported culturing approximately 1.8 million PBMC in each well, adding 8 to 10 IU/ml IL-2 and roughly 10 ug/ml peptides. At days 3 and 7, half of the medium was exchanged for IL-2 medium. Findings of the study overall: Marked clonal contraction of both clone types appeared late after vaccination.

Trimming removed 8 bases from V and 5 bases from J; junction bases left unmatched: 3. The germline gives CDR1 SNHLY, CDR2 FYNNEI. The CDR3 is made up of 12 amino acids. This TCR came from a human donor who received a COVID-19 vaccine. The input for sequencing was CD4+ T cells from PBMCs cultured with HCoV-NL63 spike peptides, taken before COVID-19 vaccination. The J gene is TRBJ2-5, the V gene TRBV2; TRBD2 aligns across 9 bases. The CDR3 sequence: CASGGTSETQYF. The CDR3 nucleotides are TGTGCCAGCGGCGGGACTAGCGAGACCCAGTACTTC.